One and the same sample provided the 30 T cell receptor beta chains below, sequenced in a study of blood T cells in healthy people across ages. Combining a sample-barcoded 5' primer with a J-beta primer mix, a second PCR ran for 7 to 11 cycles. TCRdb re-derived calls from the 5' RACE reads in MiXCR, one entry per CDR3 protein. In the table there are more than 1.4 million distinct CDR3 sequences, roughly 45% of which are singletons. Material: blood. Receptor source: a young woman in good health.

This clonotype appeared a few times. This chain joins TRBV6-5 and TRBJ2-7; the match to TRBD2 covers 7 bases. The CDR3 runs to 17 residues. V lost 0 bases to trimming and J lost 0 bases; unmatched junction nucleotides: 8. Germline CDR1 and CDR2: MNHEY and SVGAGI. Written as DNA, the CDR3 is TGTGCCAGCAGTTACTCCCCCAGCGGGGCCAGCTCCTACGAGCAGTACTTC. Protein: CASSYSPSGASSYEQYF.

V is TRBV5-1 and J is TRBJ2-1; perhaps TRBD1 as D (5 bases). V lost 3 bases and J lost 13, with 29 bases in between. Germline V gives CDR1 SGHRS, CDR2 YFSETQ. The length of the CDR3 is 17 residues. This CDR3 reads CASSSGPTGAFQETQFF. CDR3 DNA: TGCGCCAGCAGCTCCGGACCCACAGGCGCCTTCCAAGAGACCCAGTTCTTC.

The chain has TRBV9 and TRBJ1-1, with D unclear. V was pared by 3 bases and J by 8 bases, with 11 bases between. Germline assignment: CDR1 SGDLS and CDR2 YYNGEE. The CDR3 has 12 residues. The CDR3 loop is CASSGGDSEAFF. The CDR3 DNA is TGTGCCAGCAGCGGCGGGGATTCCGAAGCTTTCTTT.

This clonotype was observed a handful of times. The chain carries TRBV7-9 and TRBJ1-4; D is undetermined. The CDR3 has 12 amino acids. The germline gives CDR1 SEHNR, CDR2 FQNEAQ (reference sequence). V gave up 5 bases and J gave up 13 bases, with 14 bases separating them. CDR3 sequence (DNA): TGTGCCAGCAGCGGGAAAGAACGGGGACTGTTTTTT. Protein sequence: CASSGKERGLFF.

This clonotype was seen a handful of times. CDR3 sequence reads: CASSSWTSGGVDTQYF. The CDR3 bases are TGTGCCAGCAGTTCCTGGACTAGCGGGGGGGTGGATACGCAGTATTTT. The chain couples TRBV12-3 or TRBV12-4 to TRBJ2-3; 15 bases line up with TRBD2. J gave up 6 bases and V 4 bases, and 5 bases lay outside the gene matches. The CDR3 extends over 16 amino acids.

This clonotype turned up a few times. V and J are TRBV7-8 and TRBJ1-6; D is possibly TRBD1 (6 bases). The germline V gene has CDR1 SGHVS and CDR2 FQNEAQ. The length of the CDR3 is 16 residues. Trimming left V 5 bases short and J 0 bases short, with 11 bases between. For the CDR3, the DNA is TGTGCCAGCAGCCCGGACAGAATCTCCTATAATTCACCCCTCCACTTT. It yields the protein CASSPDRISYNSPLHF.

As to this clonotype: The junction departs from germline at one end; a sequencing error may be responsible. The gene calls are TRBV4-1 and TRBJ1-5, with D unresolved. The germline V gene has CDR1 MGHRA and CDR2 YSYEKL. The CDR3 contains 19 residues. The CDR3, as DNA: TGCGCCAGTAGCCTTGACCCGACGAGACACCGCGGAAGCAATCAGCCCCAGCATTTT. This sequence encodes CASSLDPTRHRGSNQPQHF.

The CDR3 loop reads CASSGNLNSPLHF. The CDR3 bases are TGCGCCAGCAGTGGAAATCTAAATTCACCCCTCCACTTT. The chain uses TRBV10-1 and TRBJ1-6; D gene unclear. Germline lookup yields CDR1 WNHNN and CDR2 SYGVQD (reference sequence). The V and J ends lost 4 bases and 7 bases respectively, with 8 bases between them. This CDR3 has 13 residues.

This chain links TRBV11-2 with TRBJ1-1; TRBD1 might be the D (5 bases). The CDR3 covers 15 residues. V lost 1 base and J 5 bases, leaving 14 bases between the germline ends. The V gene's germline CDR1 is SGHAT and CDR2 FQNNGV. This chain's CDR3 is CASSLVGGGRTEAFF. Here the CDR3 DNA reads TGTGCCAGCAGCTTAGTTGGGGGAGGACGGACTGAAGCTTTCTTT.

About this clonotype itself: A junction end diverges from the germline sequence, so it may reflect a read error. V is TRBV7-2 and J is TRBJ1-2; 7 nucleotides agree with TRBD1. From germline, CDR1 is SGHTA and CDR2 FQGNSA. CDR3 length: 15 amino acids. This chain's CDR3 is CACSLDRDGWGSYTF. The CDR3 bases are TGTGCCTGCAGCTTAGACAGGGACGGTTGGGGAAGCTACACCTTC. Complete variable domain (other parts from reference TRBV7-2 and TRBJ1-2): GAGVSQSPSNKVTEKGKDVELRCDPISGHTALYWYRQSLGQGLEFLIYFQGNSAPDKSGLPSDRFSAERTGGSVSTLTIQRTQQEDSAVYLCACSLDRDGWGSYTFGSGTRLTVV.

This sequence joins TRBV6-5 and TRBJ1-1, with D perhaps TRBD1 (6 bases). The V end was cut by 0 bases, the J end by 7 bases, with 24 bases between. CDR1 and CDR2 (germline): MNHEY, SVGAGI. The CDR3 is 18 amino acids. Written as DNA, the CDR3 is TGTGCCAGCAGTTACTCATGGGGACGGGGGGCTCAGAGAGTTGAAGCTTTCTTT. Encoded protein: CASSYSWGRGAQRVEAFF.

This clonotype was picked up a small number of times. The chain recombines TRBV3-1 with TRBJ1-2; 7 bases are a match to TRBD1. The ends lost 1 base at V and 6 bases at J; junction bases unmatched: 8. CDR3 length equals 15 residues. CDR1 and CDR2 (germline): LGHDT, YNNKEL (reference sequence). The CDR3 DNA is TGTGCCAGCAGCCAAGGACCGAACAGGGGCGATGGCTACACCTTC. As protein: CASSQGPNRGDGYTF.

This clonotype turned up a few times. In DNA, the CDR3 is TGTGCCAGCGGGTGGGCGGTCAATGAGCAGTTCTTC. It is translated as CASGWAVNEQFF. This rearrangement joins TRBV27 to TRBJ2-1; D call uncertain. This CDR3 is built from 12 residues. The germline V gene encodes CDR1 MNHEY and CDR2 SMNVEV (reference sequence). V was shortened by 8 bases and J by 6 bases, with 11 bases between the two germline ends.

This chain uses TRBV6-5 with TRBJ1-2; tentative D call: TRBD1 (6 bases). The CDR3 has 13 amino acids. Trimming removed 6 bases at V and 6 bases at J, with 14 bases between. Per germline, CDR1 MNHEY and CDR2 SVGAGI. This CDR3 is CASRFTQGNGYTF. The CDR3 nucleotides read TGTGCCAGCAGGTTCACCCAGGGGAATGGCTACACCTTC.

This clonotype has only a few counts. This chain uses TRBV5-1 with TRBJ1-5; D unresolved. The V and J ends lost 2 bases and 6 bases respectively, with 9 bases between them. Germline CDR1 reads SGHRS; CDR2 reads YFSETQ. This CDR3 contains 13 residues. The CDR3 is CASSFGFRQPQHF. For the CDR3, the DNA is TGCGCCAGCAGCTTTGGGTTCCGTCAGCCCCAGCATTTT.

This sequence joins TRBV27 and TRBJ2-3; the D gene is possibly TRBD2 (7 bases). CDR1 MNHEY and CDR2 SMNVEV come from the germline V gene (reference sequence). There are 18 residues in the CDR3. V lost 1 base and J lost 2, with 19 bases in between. The CDR3: CASSLYMFGGGPTDTQYF. The CDR3 DNA reads TGTGCCAGCAGTTTATATATGTTTGGGGGGGGGCCCACAGATACGCAGTATTTT.

The CDR3 coding sequence is TGCAGTGCTAGACCAGCGGGAGACGACTACGAGCAGTACTTC. As protein: CSARPAGDDYEQYF. The J gene is TRBJ2-7, the V gene TRBV20-1; 8 nucleotides agree with TRBD2. CDR1 is DFQATT and CDR2 is SNEGSKA in the germline V gene (reference sequence). The CDR3 spans 14 residues. V shed 2 bases, J shed 3 bases, and the junction held 6 bases outside the gene matches.

The sample holds a few counts of this clonotype. For the CDR3, the DNA is TGCAGTGCCAGCGACCGTAGCTCTAATGAAAAACTGTTTTTT. Residues: CSASDRSSNEKLFF. This rearrangement joins TRBV20-1 to TRBJ1-4; D uncertain. Trimming removed 6 bases at V and 3 bases at J, with 14 bases between. CDR1 and CDR2 (germline): DFQATT, SNEGSKA (reference sequence). The CDR3 runs to 14 residues.

This clonotype has more than one count but fewer than ten. V is TRBV6-6 and J is TRBJ2-1, with a weak D call TRBD2 (6 bases). The germline V gene encodes CDR1 MNHNY and CDR2 SVGAGI (reference sequence). The V and J ends lost 6 bases and 8 bases respectively, with 17 bases between them. The CDR3 runs to 14 residues. CDR3 region: CASRPIGGEDEQFF. CDR3 DNA sequence: TGTGCCAGCAGACCCATCGGAGGGGAGGATGAGCAGTTCTTC.

The rearrangement uses TRBV5-1 and TRBJ2-2; 12 bases line up with TRBD2. The CDR3 is 18 amino acids. The germline V gene encodes CDR1 SGHRS and CDR2 YFSETQ. After removal of 4 bases from V and 2 bases from J, the junction contained 9 bases not matched to a gene. The DNA of the CDR3 is TGCGCCAGCAGCGGACCTAGCGGGGGGGCTGATAACACCGGGGAGCTGTTTTTT. Translating it yields CASSGPSGGADNTGELFF.

This clonotype was observed a few times. The chain uses TRBV7-4 and TRBJ2-7; D unresolved. The CDR3 consists of 10 residues. CDR1 SGHVT and CDR2 SQSDAQ come from the germline V gene. The V and J ends lost 8 bases and 6 bases respectively, with 8 bases between them. The CDR3 loop reads CASDGCEQYF. The CDR3 nucleotides are TGTGCCAGCGATGGCTGCGAGCAGTACTTC.

This clonotype appeared a few times. The rearrangement uses TRBV10-3 and TRBJ2-1; 8 positions match TRBD2. Unmatched junction bases numbered 11, after V lost 10 bases and J lost 3 bases. The germline V gene encodes CDR1 ENHRY and CDR2 SYGVKD. The CDR3 is made up of 15 amino acids. The CDR3 is CASQEGTSVYNEQFF. The DNA for the CDR3 is TGTGCCAGCCAAGAGGGGACTAGTGTCTACAATGAGCAGTTCTTC.

A few counts support this clonotype. The V gene is TRBV11-3, the J gene TRBJ2-3; D might be TRBD1 or TRBD2, each matching 5 bases. Looked up from germline, CDR1 is SGHNT and CDR2 is YENEEA. Trimming stripped 2 bases from V and 0 bases from J, with 24 bases between. The CDR3 sequence is 20 residues long. The CDR3 loop reads CASSLTRRDRDLSSTDTQYF. CDR3 coding DNA: TGTGCCAGCAGCTTAACCCGAAGGGACCGCGACCTCTCTAGCACAGATACGCAGTATTTT.

This clonotype was observed a few times. The V call is TRBV27, the J call TRBJ2-3, with TRBD2 matching over 7 bases. Germline values: CDR1 MNHEY, CDR2 SMNVEV (reference sequence). The CDR3 sequence is 15 residues long. Trimming removed 2 bases from V and 10 bases from J; junction bases left unmatched: 12. The CDR3 DNA follows: TGTGCCAGCAGTTTAGTGGGAGGGCAGACATCTGCGCAGTATTTT. Amino acid sequence: CASSLVGGQTSAQYF.

The chain links TRBV30 to TRBJ2-3; TRBD2 matches at 7 bases. Germline CDR1 reads GTSNPN; CDR2 reads SVGIG (reference sequence). CDR3 length: 14 amino acids. V lost 8 bases to trimming and J lost 5 bases; unmatched junction nucleotides: 13. CDR3 protein: CARSVAGAGDTQYF. The CDR3, as DNA: TGTGCCCGATCGGTGGCGGGAGCGGGAGATACGCAGTATTTT.

The chain carries TRBV20-1 and TRBJ2-7; no clear D. The CDR3 runs to 11 residues. The V and J ends lost 3 bases and 6 bases respectively, with 9 bases between them. Germline lookup yields CDR1 DFQATT and CDR2 SNEGSKA (reference sequence). CDR3 region: CSASTGPEQYF. In DNA, the CDR3 is TGCAGTGCTAGTACCGGACCCGAGCAGTACTTC.

The chain combines TRBV30 with TRBJ2-1, with D perhaps being TRBD1 or TRBD2 (5 bases each). This CDR3 is built from 13 residues. V lost 2 bases and J 5 bases, leaving 10 bases between the germline ends. CDR1 GTSNPN and CDR2 SVGIG come from the germline V gene (reference sequence). CDR3: CAWSSGLHNEQFF. For the CDR3, the DNA is TGTGCCTGGAGTTCGGGGCTGCACAATGAGCAGTTCTTC.

The rearrangement links TRBV28 to TRBJ2-7, with D perhaps TRBD1 (5 bases). Per germline, CDR1 MDHEN and CDR2 SYDVKM. The CDR3 runs to 14 residues. The V end was cut by 4 bases, the J end by 4 bases, with 14 bases between. The CDR3 loop is CASSSPTEPYEQYF. As DNA, the CDR3 is TGTGCCAGCAGTTCCCCGACAGAACCTTACGAGCAGTACTTC.

V and J are TRBV7-9 and TRBJ1-4; TRBD1 aligns across 7 bases. Germline trimming cut 0 bases from V and 4 bases from J; bases unmatched to any gene: 5. The germline V gene encodes CDR1 SEHNR and CDR2 FQNEAQ (reference sequence). The CDR3 spans 16 residues. The CDR3 DNA reads TGTGCCAGCAGCTTAGCCACAGGGGCTTATAATGAAAAACTGTTTTTT. It specifies CASSLATGAYNEKLFF. The entire variable domain, with the rest obtained from reference TRBV7-9 and TRBJ1-4, is as follows: DTGVSQNPRHKITKRGQNVTFRCDPISEHNRLYWYRQTLGQGPEFLTYFQNEAQLEKSRLLSDRFSAERPKGSFSTLEIQRTEQGDSAMYLCASSLATGAYNEKLFFGSGTQLSVL.

The sample holds a few counts of this clonotype. This sequence joins TRBV9 and TRBJ1-1; no definite D call. V was cut by 0 bases and J by 1 base, with 13 bases left in between. CDR3 length equals 16 residues. CDR1 SGDLS and CDR2 YYNGEE come from the germline V gene. The CDR3 loop reads CASSVGSGQPNTEAFF. In DNA form, the CDR3 reads TGTGCCAGCAGCGTAGGCTCCGGGCAGCCGAACACTGAAGCTTTCTTT.